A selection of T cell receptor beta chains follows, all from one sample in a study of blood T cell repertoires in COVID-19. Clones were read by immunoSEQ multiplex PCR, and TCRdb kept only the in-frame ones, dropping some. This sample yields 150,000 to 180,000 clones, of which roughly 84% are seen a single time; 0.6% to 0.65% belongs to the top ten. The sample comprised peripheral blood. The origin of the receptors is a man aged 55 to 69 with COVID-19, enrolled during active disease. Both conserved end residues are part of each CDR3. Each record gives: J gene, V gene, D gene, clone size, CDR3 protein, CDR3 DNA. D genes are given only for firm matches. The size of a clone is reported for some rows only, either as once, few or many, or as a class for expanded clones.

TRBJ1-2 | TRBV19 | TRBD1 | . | CASRITGVGYGYTF | TGTGCCAGTAGGATTACAGGGGTGGGCTATGGCTACACCTTC
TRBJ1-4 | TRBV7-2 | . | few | CASSLSEEKLFF | TGTGCCAGCAGCTTAAGCGAGGAAAAACTGTTTTTT
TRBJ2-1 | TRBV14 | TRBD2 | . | CASSQVVSLAGGTEQFF | TGTGCCAGCAGCCAAGTTGTTAGCCTAGCGGGAGGGACTGAGCAGTTCTTC
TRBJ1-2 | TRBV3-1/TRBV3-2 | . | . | CASSQDGENYGYTF | TGTGCCAGCAGCCAAGACGGGGAAAACTATGGCTACACCTTC
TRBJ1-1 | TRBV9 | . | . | CASSVTGVGAEAFF | TGTGCCAGCAGCGTTACGGGGGTAGGGGCTGAAGCTTTCTTT
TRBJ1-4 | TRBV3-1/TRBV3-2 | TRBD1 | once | CASSPGTGAEKLFF | TGTGCCAGCAGCCCCGGGACAGGGGCCGAAAAACTGTTTTTT
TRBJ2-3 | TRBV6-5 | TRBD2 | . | CASSNGLAGDTQYF | TGTGCCAGCAGCAACGGACTAGCGGGAGATACGCAGTATTTT
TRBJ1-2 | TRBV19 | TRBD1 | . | CASSILLDRGPYGYTF | TGTGCCAGTAGTATACTTTTAGACAGGGGGCCTTATGGCTACACCTTC
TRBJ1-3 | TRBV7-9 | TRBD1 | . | CASSRNRGLTGNTIYF | TGTGCCAGCAGCAGGAACAGGGGGTTGACTGGAAACACCATATATTTT
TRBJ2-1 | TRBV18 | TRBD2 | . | CASSPTLAGVRNEQFF | TGTGCCAGCTCACCTACACTAGCGGGAGTTCGAAATGAGCAGTTCTTC
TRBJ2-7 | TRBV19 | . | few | CASSPPQTYEQYF | TGTGCCAGTAGTCCCCCCCAGACCTACGAGCAGTACTTC
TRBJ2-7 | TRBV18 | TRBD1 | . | CASRQGLTYEQYF | TGTGCATCACGACAGGGCCTGACCTACGAGCAGTACTTC
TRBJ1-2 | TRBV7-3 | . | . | CASSLIRRDTNYGYTF | TGTGCCAGCAGCTTAATCCGCCGGGACACGAACTATGGCTACACCTTC
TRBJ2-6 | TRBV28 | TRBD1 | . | CASRGTGDSGANVLTF | TGTGCCAGCAGGGGGACAGGGGACTCTGGGGCCAACGTCCTGACTTTC
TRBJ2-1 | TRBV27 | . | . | CASSLSTGGQSYNEQFF | TGTGCCAGCAGTTTATCAACGGGGGGCCAGTCCTACAATGAGCAGTTCTTC
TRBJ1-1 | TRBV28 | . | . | CASRTTGNTEAFF | TGTGCCAGCAGGACGACAGGGAACACTGAAGCTTTCTTT